A selection of T cell receptor beta chains follows, all from one sample in a study of beta chain features in type 1 diabetes. Sequencing was performed with immunoSEQ multiplex PCR; in TCRdb, only in-frame clones are kept and a portion is missing. The sample includes some 160,000 clones, around 8% of them seen just once. Input material: central memory CD4+ T cells from blood. The receptors stem from a woman between 18 and 29 years old with type 1 diabetes. Both conserved end residues are part of each CDR3. A D gene is named only where the DNA matches it firmly. Size values are once, few and many counts, or a class for expanded clones, and some rows have none.

clone_size: few; d_call: TRBD1; j_call: TRBJ1-2; v_call: TRBV5-6; cdr3_nt: TGTGCCAGCAGCTTATCAGGGGGCGGTTACGGCTACACCTTC; cdr3_aa: CASSLSGGGYGYTF
clone_size: .; d_call: TRBD1; j_call: TRBJ1-6; v_call: TRBV19; cdr3_nt: TGTGCCAGTGGGGGACAGGGATCCTCACCCCTCCACTTT; cdr3_aa: CASGGQGSSPLHF
clone_size: few; d_call: TRBD2; j_call: TRBJ2-1; v_call: TRBV19; cdr3_nt: TGTGCCAGTAGTATAGCCGGACTAGCGGGACCCTACAATGAGCAGTTCTTC; cdr3_aa: CASSIAGLAGPYNEQFF
clone_size: few; d_call: TRBD1; j_call: TRBJ2-4; v_call: TRBV5-4; cdr3_nt: TGTGCCAGCAGCGGGACAGGGCCCCTCAAAAACATTCAGTACTTC; cdr3_aa: CASSGTGPLKNIQYF
clone_size: few; d_call: .; j_call: TRBJ1-1; v_call: TRBV11-2; cdr3_nt: TGTGCCAGCAGCCTACATCTCCCGCCGGGCACTGAAGCTTTCTTT; cdr3_aa: CASSLHLPPGTEAFF
clone_size: few; d_call: TRBD2; j_call: TRBJ2-2; v_call: TRBV5-6; cdr3_nt: TGTGCCAGCAGCCCGGGGGGGCCCGGGGAGCTGTTTTTT; cdr3_aa: CASSPGGPGELFF
clone_size: .; d_call: TRBD2; j_call: TRBJ2-7; v_call: TRBV5-4; cdr3_nt: TGTGCCAGCAGCTTGGGGGAGGGGCGGGAGCAGTACTTC; cdr3_aa: CASSLGEGREQYF
clone_size: few; d_call: .; j_call: TRBJ1-3; v_call: TRBV14; cdr3_nt: TGTGCCAGCAGCCAAGATTCTAGAAACACCATATATTTT; cdr3_aa: CASSQDSRNTIYF
clone_size: few; d_call: .; j_call: TRBJ2-1; v_call: TRBV5-1; cdr3_nt: TGCGCCAGCAGCCCAGGGAACTCCTACAATGAGCAGTTCTTC; cdr3_aa: CASSPGNSYNEQFF
clone_size: .; d_call: .; j_call: TRBJ1-6; v_call: TRBV18; cdr3_nt: TGTGCCAGCTCACGCTACGCACCGACAGCAAATAATTCACCCCTCCACTTT; cdr3_aa: CASSRYAPTANNSPLHF
clone_size: .; d_call: TRBD2; j_call: TRBJ2-1; v_call: TRBV7-9; cdr3_nt: TGTGCCAGCAGCTTAGGCGGGACTAGTGGGGATGAGCAGTTCTTC; cdr3_aa: CASSLGGTSGDEQFF
clone_size: few; d_call: TRBD1; j_call: TRBJ2-5; v_call: TRBV5-1; cdr3_nt: TGCGCCAGCAGCTCCGGGACAGGAGGGGAGACCCAGTACTTC; cdr3_aa: CASSSGTGGETQYF
clone_size: .; d_call: TRBD1; j_call: TRBJ2-7; v_call: TRBV7-9; cdr3_nt: TGTGCCAGCAGCGTGGGACAGGGCATGGGAGAGCAGTACTTC; cdr3_aa: CASSVGQGMGEQYF
clone_size: .; d_call: .; j_call: TRBJ2-7; v_call: TRBV10-3; cdr3_nt: TGTGCCATCAGTGAGTCGACAGGTCCCTACGAGCAGTACTTC; cdr3_aa: CAISESTGPYEQYF
clone_size: few; d_call: TRBD1; j_call: TRBJ2-6; v_call: TRBV29-1; cdr3_nt: TGCAGCGTTGTCAGGGGGTCCTCTGGGGCCAACGTCCTGACTTTC; cdr3_aa: CSVVRGSSGANVLTF
clone_size: few; d_call: TRBD2; j_call: TRBJ2-5; v_call: TRBV7-9; cdr3_nt: TGTGCCAGCAGCTCGGGACTAGCGGGAGTAGAGACCCAGTACTTC; cdr3_aa: CASSSGLAGVETQYF
clone_size: .; d_call: TRBD2; j_call: TRBJ2-3; v_call: TRBV7-2; cdr3_nt: TGTGCCAGCAGCTTAGTCCCTAGCGGGAGACCAGATACGCAGTATTTT; cdr3_aa: CASSLVPSGRPDTQYF
clone_size: .; d_call: .; j_call: TRBJ2-1; v_call: TRBV5-6; cdr3_nt: TGTGCCAGCAGCTACGATAGACAGGCCAATGAGCAGTTCTTC; cdr3_aa: CASSYDRQANEQFF
clone_size: few; d_call: TRBD2; j_call: TRBJ2-2; v_call: TRBV25-1; cdr3_nt: TGTGCCAGCAGTGAAGCGGGAGGCGCCGGGGAGCTGTTTTTT; cdr3_aa: CASSEAGGAGELFF
clone_size: .; d_call: TRBD1; j_call: TRBJ2-3; v_call: TRBV7-3; cdr3_nt: TGTGCCAGCAGCGGTACAGGGGGCGCCCCAGATACGCAGTATTTT; cdr3_aa: CASSGTGGAPDTQYF
clone_size: .; d_call: TRBD1; j_call: TRBJ1-4; v_call: TRBV19; cdr3_nt: TGTGCCAGTAGGGAGAGGGGGCTACCGAATGAAAAACTGTTTTTT; cdr3_aa: CASRERGLPNEKLFF
clone_size: few; d_call: .; j_call: TRBJ2-7; v_call: TRBV18; cdr3_nt: TGTGCCAGCTCACCAGGGAGGCCCCCAGCTGACGAGCAGTACTTC; cdr3_aa: CASSPGRPPADEQYF
clone_size: .; d_call: .; j_call: TRBJ2-4; v_call: TRBV28; cdr3_nt: TGTGCCAGCAGTAGAAGCGAGGGAGCCAAAAACATTCAGTACTTC; cdr3_aa: CASSRSEGAKNIQYF
clone_size: many; d_call: .; j_call: TRBJ2-5; v_call: TRBV7-2; cdr3_nt: TGTGCCAGCAGCCCGCGACAGAGCAAAGAGACCCAGTACTTC; cdr3_aa: CASSPRQSKETQYF
clone_size: .; d_call: TRBD2; j_call: TRBJ2-3; v_call: TRBV19; cdr3_nt: TGTGCCAGTAGTCCCGGGACTAGTAACTCAGATACGCAGTATTTT; cdr3_aa: CASSPGTSNSDTQYF
clone_size: .; d_call: .; j_call: TRBJ1-2; v_call: TRBV11-2; cdr3_nt: TGTGCCAGCAGCTTATCCCAGGGGCTTGGCTACACCTTC; cdr3_aa: CASSLSQGLGYTF
clone_size: few; d_call: .; j_call: TRBJ1-5; v_call: TRBV19; cdr3_nt: TGTGCCAGTAGTCCCCGGCAGGGAACGGGTCAGCCCCAGCATTTT; cdr3_aa: CASSPRQGTGQPQHF
clone_size: .; d_call: TRBD2; j_call: TRBJ2-2; v_call: TRBV18; cdr3_nt: TGTGCCAGCTCACCACCTCGGCTAGCGGGAGGGCCGTCGAACACCGGGGAGCTGTTTTTT; cdr3_aa: CASSPPRLAGGPSNTGELFF
clone_size: .; d_call: .; j_call: TRBJ2-1; v_call: TRBV25-1; cdr3_nt: TGTGCCAGCAGTGAATACAACAGACCTAATGAGCAGTTCTTC; cdr3_aa: CASSEYNRPNEQFF
clone_size: .; d_call: .; j_call: TRBJ2-3; v_call: TRBV7-2; cdr3_nt: TGTGCCAGCAGTCAAACGTCACTAGCAACAGATACGCAGTATTTT; cdr3_aa: CASSQTSLATDTQYF
clone_size: few; d_call: TRBD1; j_call: TRBJ2-7; v_call: TRBV5-1; cdr3_nt: TGCGCCAGCAGCTCCACCGGGACAGGGAGCGAGCAGTACTTC; cdr3_aa: CASSSTGTGSEQYF
clone_size: .; d_call: TRBD1; j_call: TRBJ1-4; v_call: TRBV6-5; cdr3_nt: TGTGCCAGCCGGGACAGGAATGAAAAACTGTTTTTT; cdr3_aa: CASRDRNEKLFF
clone_size: .; d_call: .; j_call: TRBJ2-7; v_call: TRBV4-1; cdr3_nt: TGCGCCAGCAGCTTTCAAGGGGGTGGCGAGCAGTACTTC; cdr3_aa: CASSFQGGGEQYF
clone_size: .; d_call: .; j_call: TRBJ2-3; v_call: TRBV7-9; cdr3_nt: TGTGCCAGCAGCTTATCGGGCACAGATACGCAGTATTTT; cdr3_aa: CASSLSGTDTQYF
clone_size: .; d_call: TRBD1; j_call: TRBJ2-7; v_call: TRBV12-5; cdr3_nt: TGTGCTAGTGGTTTGGAACAGGGGGCTTTGAACGAGCAGTACTTC; cdr3_aa: CASGLEQGALNEQYF
clone_size: few; d_call: .; j_call: TRBJ2-4; v_call: TRBV7-2; cdr3_nt: TGTGCCAGCAGCTTAGTTTCCGGCACAGGGGCCAAAAACATTCAGTACTTC; cdr3_aa: CASSLVSGTGAKNIQYF
clone_size: few; d_call: TRBD2; j_call: TRBJ2-2; v_call: TRBV19; cdr3_nt: TGTGCCAGTAGTTGGGCGGGAGCGAACACCGGGGAGCTGTTTTTT; cdr3_aa: CASSWAGANTGELFF
clone_size: few; d_call: .; j_call: TRBJ1-5; v_call: TRBV11-2; cdr3_nt: TGTGCCAGCAGCTTCAGGGATCAGCCCCAGCATTTT; cdr3_aa: CASSFRDQPQHF